Described below is a single T cell receptor (beta chain) sequence and its context. Many counts were recorded for this clonotype. Its antigen is unknown. It has no much larger one-base neighbor in the sample; base qualities were not kept. The libraries included unique molecular identifier barcodes, and the barcodes were used to quantify clonotypes. Qiagen AllPrep DNA/RNA Micro kits were used to isolate total RNA, and an Agilent TapeStation was used to check RNA quality. TCR beta libraries were constructed by 5' RACE, in which cDNA synthesis was followed by two PCR steps with TCR beta constant-region gene-specific primers. TCR beta libraries were sequenced on an Illumina MiSeq platform. The study's own analysis went as follows. MIGEC, MiXCR and VDJtools were used for read processing. The frequency of each clonotype was calculated as the fraction of all unique molecular identifiers in the sample that belonged to that clonotype. Nonfunctional TRBV genes classified in IMGT as pseudogenes or open reading frames, for example TRBV1, TRBV12-1 and TRBV21, were left out. The public reads were quality trimmed at Q25 with fastp and then assembled into clones with MiXCR by TCRdb, keeping productive beta chains. Every CDR3 protein is listed once, alongside the most common genes and DNA of its rows. These V and J calls are TCRdb output, not the study's own analysis. This sample comprises 9,000 or so distinct CDR3 sequences, 2% to 2.5% of them detected only once. The ten largest clones add up to 66% of the sample.

The data are from a study of beta chain bispecific antibodies for T cell cancers (dated by TCRdb to the early 2020s). Regarding the research as a whole: T cells from healthy donors were cocultured with T cell leukemia lines in the presence of bispecific antibodies, after which the depletion of each TRBV family was measured by TRBV sequencing of the surviving cells. Surface TRBV12 (TRBV12-3) was expressed on Jurkat cells, and surface TRBV5-5 was expressed on HPB-ALL cells.

The intended sense of this specimen's treatment or condition label: alpha-CD19 control bispecific (anti-CD19 x anti-CD3). T cells were expanded from blood mononuclear cells for approximately three days with either the anti-CD3 antibody OKT3 or CD3/CD28 Dynabeads. Anti-CD19 bispecific antibody cocultures served as comparators for TRBV sequencing; in separate killing assays, anti-CD19 had no effect on Jurkat or HPB-ALL cells. The culture conditions for expanded T cells were RPMI 1640 plus 10% fetal bovine serum, recombinant human IL-2 (about 100 IU/ml) and IL-7 (around 4.8 ng/ml). For cocultures, 50,000 or so normal T cells were combined with 50,000 or so target cells and bispecific antibody in approximately 110 ul and incubated for under 20 hours at 37 degrees C. Every bispecific antibody was made of two single-chain variable fragments, expressed in a single-chain diabody format carrying a His tag. Healthy human donors supplied the effector T cells, with peripheral blood mononuclear cells isolated from leukapheresis samples using Ficoll density gradient centrifugation.

The study at large found these results: Relative to anti-CD19, anti-TRBV5-5 exposure lowered TRBV5-5 signal by approximately 98% and lowered signal from the closely related TRBV5-6 by 91.6%. Cross-reactivity of the anti-TRBV5-5 antibody with TRBV5-6 was attributed to high sequence similarity between the two genes. Every sequenced sample contained a mix of leukemia cell line cells and normal T cells, and most targeted TRBV signal came from the leukemia cells rather than from the normal T cells. Relative to anti-CD19, exposure to anti-TRBV12 lowered the TRBV12-3 share of total TRBV signal by 98.9%, while TRBV12-4 dropped by around 35%, a change that was not significant.

Relative to germline, V is missing 5 bases and J is missing 8 bases, with 9 bases of the junction outside any gene match. CDR1 and CDR2, looked up from the germline V gene, are SGHAT and FQNNGV. The CDR3 numbers 15 residues from cysteine through phenylalanine. Only CDR3 DNA is held: 45 bases, read in frame from base 1. The V and J genes are TRBV11-2 and TRBJ2-1, with 10 bases in between that match TRBD1. This receptor was identified in a human donor in good health. Some clones in this sample may be carry-over from other donors' samples. The sample in question was T cells from a healthy donor cultured with Jurkat leukemia cells, obtained from a culture containing an anti-CD19 bispecific antibody. The nucleotide sequence is given as TGTGCCAGCAGCAACCTCCGGACAGGGGGGCATGAGCAGTTCTTC. It translates to CASSNLRTGGHEQFF.